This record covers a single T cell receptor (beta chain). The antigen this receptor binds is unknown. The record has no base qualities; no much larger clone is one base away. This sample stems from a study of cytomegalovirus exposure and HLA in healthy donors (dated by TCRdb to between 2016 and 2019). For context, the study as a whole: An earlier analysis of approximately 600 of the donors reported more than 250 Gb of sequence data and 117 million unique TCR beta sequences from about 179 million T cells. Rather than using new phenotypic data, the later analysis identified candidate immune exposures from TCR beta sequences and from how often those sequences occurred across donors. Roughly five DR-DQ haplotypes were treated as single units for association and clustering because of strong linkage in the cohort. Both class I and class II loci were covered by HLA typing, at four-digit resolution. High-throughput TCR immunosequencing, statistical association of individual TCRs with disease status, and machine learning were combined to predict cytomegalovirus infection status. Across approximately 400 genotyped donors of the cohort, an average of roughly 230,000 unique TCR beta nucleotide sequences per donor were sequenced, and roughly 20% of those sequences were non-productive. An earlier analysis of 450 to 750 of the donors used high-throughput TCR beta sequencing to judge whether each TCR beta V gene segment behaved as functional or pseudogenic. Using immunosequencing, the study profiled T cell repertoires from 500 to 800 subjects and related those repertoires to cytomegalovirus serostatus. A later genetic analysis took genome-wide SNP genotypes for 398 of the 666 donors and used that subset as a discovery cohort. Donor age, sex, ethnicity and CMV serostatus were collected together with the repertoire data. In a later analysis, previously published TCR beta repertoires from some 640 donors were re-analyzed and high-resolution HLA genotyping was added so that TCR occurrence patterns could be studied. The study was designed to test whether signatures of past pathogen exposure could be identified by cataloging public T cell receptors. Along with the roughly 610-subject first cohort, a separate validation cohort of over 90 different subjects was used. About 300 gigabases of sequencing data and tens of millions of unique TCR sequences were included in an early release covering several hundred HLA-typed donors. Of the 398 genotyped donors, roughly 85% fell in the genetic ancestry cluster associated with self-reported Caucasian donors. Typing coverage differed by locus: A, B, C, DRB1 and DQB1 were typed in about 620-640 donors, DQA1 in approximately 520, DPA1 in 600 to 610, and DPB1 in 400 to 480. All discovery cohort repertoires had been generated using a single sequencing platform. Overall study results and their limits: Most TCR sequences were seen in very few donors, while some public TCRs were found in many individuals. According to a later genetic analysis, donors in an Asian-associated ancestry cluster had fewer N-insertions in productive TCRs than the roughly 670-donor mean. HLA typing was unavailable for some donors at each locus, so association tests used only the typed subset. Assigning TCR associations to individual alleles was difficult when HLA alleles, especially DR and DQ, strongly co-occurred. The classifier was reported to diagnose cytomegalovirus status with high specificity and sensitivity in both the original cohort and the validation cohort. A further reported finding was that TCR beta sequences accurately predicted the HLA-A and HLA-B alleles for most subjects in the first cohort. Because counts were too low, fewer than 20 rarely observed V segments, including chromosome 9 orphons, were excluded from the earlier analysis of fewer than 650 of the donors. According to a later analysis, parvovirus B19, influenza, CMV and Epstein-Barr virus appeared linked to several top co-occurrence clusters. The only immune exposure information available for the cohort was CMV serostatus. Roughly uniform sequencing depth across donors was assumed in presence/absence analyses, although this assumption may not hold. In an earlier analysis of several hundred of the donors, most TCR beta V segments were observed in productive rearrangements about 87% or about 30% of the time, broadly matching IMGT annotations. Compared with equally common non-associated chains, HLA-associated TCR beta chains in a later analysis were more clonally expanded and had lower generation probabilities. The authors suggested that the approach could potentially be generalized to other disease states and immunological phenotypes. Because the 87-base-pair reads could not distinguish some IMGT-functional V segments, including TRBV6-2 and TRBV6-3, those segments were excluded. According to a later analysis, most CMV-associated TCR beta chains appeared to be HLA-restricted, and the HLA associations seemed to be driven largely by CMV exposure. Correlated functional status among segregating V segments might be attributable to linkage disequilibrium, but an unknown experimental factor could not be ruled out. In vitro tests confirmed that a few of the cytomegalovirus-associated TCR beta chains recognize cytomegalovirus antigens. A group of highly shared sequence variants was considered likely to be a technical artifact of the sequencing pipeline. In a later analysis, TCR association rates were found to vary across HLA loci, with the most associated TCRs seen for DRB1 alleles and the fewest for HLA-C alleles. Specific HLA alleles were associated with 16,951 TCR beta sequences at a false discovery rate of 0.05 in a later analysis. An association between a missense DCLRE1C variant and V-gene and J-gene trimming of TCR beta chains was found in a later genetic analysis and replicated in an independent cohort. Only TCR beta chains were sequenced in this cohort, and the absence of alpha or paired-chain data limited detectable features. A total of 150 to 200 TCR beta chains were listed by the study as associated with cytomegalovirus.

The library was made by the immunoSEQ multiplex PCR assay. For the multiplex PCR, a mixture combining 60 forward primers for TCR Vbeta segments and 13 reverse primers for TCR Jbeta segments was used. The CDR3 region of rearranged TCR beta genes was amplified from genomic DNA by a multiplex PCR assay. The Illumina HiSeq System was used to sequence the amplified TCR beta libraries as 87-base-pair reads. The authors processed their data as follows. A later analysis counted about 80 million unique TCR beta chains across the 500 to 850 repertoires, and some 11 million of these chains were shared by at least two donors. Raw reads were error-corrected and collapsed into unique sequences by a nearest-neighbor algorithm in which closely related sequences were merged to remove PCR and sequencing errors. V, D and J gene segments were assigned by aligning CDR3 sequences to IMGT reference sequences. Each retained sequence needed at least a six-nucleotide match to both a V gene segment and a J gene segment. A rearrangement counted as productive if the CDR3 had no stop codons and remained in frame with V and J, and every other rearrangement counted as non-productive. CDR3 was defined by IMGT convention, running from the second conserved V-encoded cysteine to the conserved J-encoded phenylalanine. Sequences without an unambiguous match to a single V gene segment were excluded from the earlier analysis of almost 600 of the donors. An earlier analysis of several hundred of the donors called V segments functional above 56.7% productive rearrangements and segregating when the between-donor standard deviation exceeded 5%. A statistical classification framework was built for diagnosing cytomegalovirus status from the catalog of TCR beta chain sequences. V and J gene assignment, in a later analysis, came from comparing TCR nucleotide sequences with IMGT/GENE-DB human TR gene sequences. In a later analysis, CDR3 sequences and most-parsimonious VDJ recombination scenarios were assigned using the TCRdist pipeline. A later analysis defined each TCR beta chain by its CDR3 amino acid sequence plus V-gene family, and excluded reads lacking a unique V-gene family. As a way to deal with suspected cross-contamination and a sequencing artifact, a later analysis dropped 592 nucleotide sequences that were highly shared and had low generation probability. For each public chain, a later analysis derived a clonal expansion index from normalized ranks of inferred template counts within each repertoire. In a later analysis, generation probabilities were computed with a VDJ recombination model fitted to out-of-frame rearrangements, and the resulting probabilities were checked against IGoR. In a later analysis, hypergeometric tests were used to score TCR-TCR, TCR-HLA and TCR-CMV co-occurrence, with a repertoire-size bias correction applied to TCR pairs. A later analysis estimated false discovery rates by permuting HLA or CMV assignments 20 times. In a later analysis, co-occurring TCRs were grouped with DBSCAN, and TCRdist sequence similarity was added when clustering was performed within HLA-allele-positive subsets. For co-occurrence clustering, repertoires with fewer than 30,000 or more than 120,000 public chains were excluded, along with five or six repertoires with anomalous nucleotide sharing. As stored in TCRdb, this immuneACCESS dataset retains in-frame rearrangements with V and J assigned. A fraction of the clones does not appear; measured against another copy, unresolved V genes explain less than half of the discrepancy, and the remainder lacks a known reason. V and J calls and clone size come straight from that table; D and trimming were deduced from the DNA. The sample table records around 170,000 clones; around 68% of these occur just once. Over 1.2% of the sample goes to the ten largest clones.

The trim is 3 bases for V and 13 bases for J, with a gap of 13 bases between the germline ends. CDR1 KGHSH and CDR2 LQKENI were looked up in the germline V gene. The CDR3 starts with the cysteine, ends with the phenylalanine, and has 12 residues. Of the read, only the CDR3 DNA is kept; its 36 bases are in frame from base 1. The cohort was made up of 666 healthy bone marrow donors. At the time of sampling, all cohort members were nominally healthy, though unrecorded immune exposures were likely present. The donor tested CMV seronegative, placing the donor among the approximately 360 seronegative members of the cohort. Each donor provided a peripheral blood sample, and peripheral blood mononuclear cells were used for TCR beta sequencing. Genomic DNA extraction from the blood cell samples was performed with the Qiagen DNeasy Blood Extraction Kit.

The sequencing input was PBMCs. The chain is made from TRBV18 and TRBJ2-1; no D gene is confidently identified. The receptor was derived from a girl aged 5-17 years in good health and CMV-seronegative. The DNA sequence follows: TGTGCCAGCTCACCCTCGAACCTGAGACAGTTCTTC. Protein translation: CASSPSNLRQFF.